This TCR beta chain was recorded in a study of blood T cell repertoires in COVID-19. At the level of the study: Sites in the United States, Italy and Spain provided acute and convalescent COVID-19 samples.

Authors' methods: Reference gene primer amplification gave estimated nucleated cell counts. TCRdb keeps only in-frame clones here, not all; method: immunoSEQ multiplex PCR. V and J calls and clone size are those listed in that table; D and trimming were worked out from the DNA. The sample lists some 150,000 clones; around 87% were seen once. Germline V gene lookup returns CDR1 MNHEY and CDR2 SMNVEV (reference sequence). The ends were cut back, 2 bases at V and 0 bases at J, with 9 bases in the middle. The CDR3 loop spans 15 amino acids. This clone was observed a few times. The receptor was derived from a middle-aged man who had recovered from COVID-19. This chain connects TRBV27 to TRBJ2-3; a weak D match, TRBD2 (6 bases). The sequencing input was peripheral blood. CDR3 sequence reads: CASSLMGTSTDTQYF. DNA for the CDR3: TGTGCCAGCAGTTTAATGGGGACTAGCACAGATACGCAGTATTTT.